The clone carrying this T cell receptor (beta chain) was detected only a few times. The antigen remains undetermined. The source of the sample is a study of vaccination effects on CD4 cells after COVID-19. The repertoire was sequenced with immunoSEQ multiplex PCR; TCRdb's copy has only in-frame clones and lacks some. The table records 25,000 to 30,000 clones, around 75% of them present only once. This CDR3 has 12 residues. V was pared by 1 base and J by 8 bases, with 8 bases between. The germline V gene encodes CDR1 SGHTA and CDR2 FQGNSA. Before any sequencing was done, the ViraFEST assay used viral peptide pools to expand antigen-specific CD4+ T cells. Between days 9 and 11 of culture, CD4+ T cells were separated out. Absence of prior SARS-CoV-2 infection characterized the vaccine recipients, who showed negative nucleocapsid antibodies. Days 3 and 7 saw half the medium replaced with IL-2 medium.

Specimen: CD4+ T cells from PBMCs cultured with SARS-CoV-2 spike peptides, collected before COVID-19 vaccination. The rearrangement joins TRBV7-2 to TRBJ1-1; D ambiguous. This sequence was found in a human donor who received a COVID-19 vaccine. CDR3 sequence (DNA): TGTGCCAGCAGCTTAGGGCAGCACGAAGCTTTCTTT. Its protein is CASSLGQHEAFF.